The 32 T cell receptor beta chains presented below share a single source sample, sequenced in a study of metastatic and nonmetastatic thyroid tumors. TCRdb re-called the PCR reads via MiXCR. The sample has 20,000 to 30,000 clones; roughly 21% are singletons. Not a single patient had been given any form of treatment at any point before undergoing thyroid surgery. The sequenced sample consisted of blood. Every receptor here comes from a male donor with papillary thyroid cancer or a benign thyroid nodule (not recorded which). Some clones in this sample may be carry-over from other donors' samples.

Here the CDR3 reads CSARALGQISWVAEAFF. The CDR3 nucleotides are TGCAGTGCTAGGGCGCTCGGACAGATTTCTTGGGTGGCTGAAGCTTTCTTT. The chain uses TRBV20-1 and TRBJ1-1, with D perhaps TRBD1 (6 bases). This CDR3 has 17 residues. Looked up from germline, CDR1 is DFQATT and CDR2 is SNEGSKA (reference sequence). V lost 3 bases and J 6 bases, leaving 26 bases between the germline ends.

This clone was counted many times. The rearrangement joins TRBV11-1 to TRBJ2-5; D is undetermined. Between the trimmed V and J ends, which lost 1 base and 2 bases, there was a span of 8 bases. Germline assignment: CDR1 SGHAT and CDR2 FQDESV (reference sequence). CDR3 length equals 14 residues. The CDR3 sequence is CASSLGRPQETQYF. The CDR3 bases are TGTGCCAGCAGCTTAGGACGGCCTCAAGAGACCCAGTACTTC.

This clone occurred a few times. Since the CDR3 does not end with the conserved phenylalanine or tryptophan, this likely comes from a read error. The rearrangement uses TRBV29-1 and TRBJ2-3; TRBD2 matches at 12 bases. The CDR3 length is 15 residues. The junction had 4 bases not matched to a gene; V was cut back by 4 bases and J by 2 bases. The germline V gene encodes CDR1 SQVTM and CDR2 ANQGSEA. The CDR3 coding sequence is TGCAGCGTTGGCGGACTAGCGGGACTCACAGATACGCAGTATTCT. Translated: CSVGGLAGLTDTQYS.

This clone was seen many times. The chain couples TRBV20-1 to TRBJ1-2; D is perhaps TRBD1 (6 bases). The CDR3 contains 12 residues. Trimming took 6 bases from V and 4 from J, leaving 12 bases between them. Per germline, CDR1 DFQATT and CDR2 SNEGSKA (reference sequence). The CDR3 loop is CSAGGGPYGYTF. The CDR3 DNA reads TGCAGTGCAGGGGGAGGACCCTATGGCTACACCTTC.

This clone was detected many times. The V and J genes are TRBV20-1 and TRBJ1-4; tentatively, D is TRBD1 (6 bases). The CDR3 covers 14 residues. Looked up from germline, CDR1 is DFQATT and CDR2 is SNEGSKA (reference sequence). V dropped 0 bases and J dropped 7 bases, with 12 bases sitting between them. CDR3 region: CSARDGGRAEKLFF. In nucleotides, the CDR3 is TGCAGTGCTAGAGATGGGGGCAGGGCTGAAAAACTGTTTTTT.

This clone was seen once. Here the CDR3 reads CASSWTSGTDTQYF. The DNA of the CDR3 is TGTGCCAGCAGCTGGACTAGCGGCACAGATACGCAGTATTTT. The chain uses TRBV7-2 and TRBJ2-3; the match to TRBD2 covers 9 bases. The CDR3 has 14 residues. The trim removed 4 bases at V and 1 base at J, leaving 0 bases unmatched. Germline V gene data show CDR1 as SGHTA and CDR2 as FQGNSA.

By frequency in the sample, this clone is medium-sized. The genes are TRBV28 and TRBJ1-1; the D is unclear. CDR3 length: 12 amino acids. V was cut by 1 base and J by 11 bases, with 11 bases left in between. CDR1 and CDR2 from the germline V gene are MDHEN and SYDVKM. The CDR3 spells CASSLSGRGAFF. DNA for the CDR3: TGTGCCAGCAGTTTATCGGGGAGAGGGGCTTTCTTT.

This clone came up many times. One base away lies a much larger clone, so this may be a sequencing read error. Other DNA sequences in the same sample also yield this CDR3. The chain employs TRBV3-1 and TRBJ1-3; 9 bases map to TRBD1. From germline, CDR1 is LGHDT and CDR2 YNNKEL (reference sequence). CDR3 length: 16 residues. Germline trimming cut 4 bases from V and 4 bases from J; bases unmatched to any gene: 8. CDR3 bases: TGTGCCAGCAGCCCCACAGGGGGCGCAGGGGGAAACACCATATATTTT. Residues: CASSPTGGAGGNTIYF.

This clone has a count of ten or more. The chain combines TRBV27 with TRBJ2-6; a weak D match, TRBD2 (5 bases). The CDR3 loop spans 17 amino acids. Germline CDR1 is MNHEY and CDR2 is SMNVEV (reference sequence). V was pared by 5 bases and J by 0 bases, with 14 bases between. DNA for the CDR3: TGTGCCAGCAGTCCCACGGACTCCAACTCTGGGGCCAACGTCCTGACTTTC. Translated, it gives CASSPTDSNSGANVLTF. The whole variable domain, remainder taken from reference TRBV27 and TRBJ2-6, is EAQVTQNPRYLITVTGKKLTVTCSQNMNHEYMSWYRQDPGLGLRQIYYSMNVEVTDKGDVPEGYKVSRKEKRNFPLILESPSPNQTSLYFCASSPTDSNSGANVLTFGAGSRLTVL.

Ten or more counts support this clone. This chain connects TRBV28 to TRBJ2-4, with TRBD1 as a possible D gene (6 bases). In germline, CDR1 is MDHEN, CDR2 SYDVKM. The CDR3 loop spans 14 amino acids. Trimming removed 4 bases at V and 6 bases at J, with 13 bases between. CDR3 sequence: CASSYTGNRNIQYF. In DNA, the CDR3 is TGTGCCAGCAGTTATACAGGGAACCGAAACATTCAGTACTTC.

This clone was observed at least ten times. The chain is built from TRBV24-1 and TRBJ2-3; 8 nucleotides line up with TRBD2. The CDR3 is made up of 14 amino acids. Per the germline V gene, CDR1 is KGHDR and CDR2 is SFDVKD. V dropped 5 bases and J dropped 0; count of bases not matched to a gene: 0. This chain's CDR3 is CATSAGGSTDTQYF. CDR3 coding DNA: TGTGCCACCAGTGCGGGAGGGAGCACAGATACGCAGTATTTT.

This clone was found many times. The chain combines TRBV30 with TRBJ2-2; D uncertain. The CDR3 covers 14 residues. Trimming stripped 0 bases from V and 8 bases from J, with 13 bases between. CDR1 is GTSNPN and CDR2 is SVGIG in the germline V gene (reference sequence). The CDR3 nucleotides read TGTGCCTGGAGTGTAAACGGACGGTCAGGGGAGCTGTTTTTT. Translating gives CAWSVNGRSGELFF.

The chain is built from TRBV9 and TRBJ2-3; perhaps TRBD2 as D (6 bases). The germline V and J ends were trimmed by 0 bases and 4 bases, with 15 bases remaining between them. The germline gives CDR1 SGDLS, CDR2 YYNGEE. The CDR3 is 16 residues long. The CDR3 sequence is CASSVVLGLAADTQYF. The CDR3, as DNA: TGTGCCAGCAGCGTAGTTCTGGGTTTAGCGGCAGATACGCAGTATTTT.

CDR3 coding DNA: TGTGCCACTAGCGGTCCGGGAGAGACCCAGTACTTC. This sequence encodes CATSGPGETQYF. The chain has TRBV6-5 and TRBJ2-5, with 7 bases matching TRBD2. Trimming at V came to 10 bases and at J to 4 bases, leaving 6 bases not matched to a gene. CDR3 length: 12 amino acids. The V gene's germline CDR1 is MNHEY and CDR2 SVGAGI.

Many counts were recorded for this clone. This sequence joins TRBV15 and TRBJ2-1; 8 nucleotides match TRBD1. CDR3 length equals 15 residues. J gave up 3 bases and V 3 bases, and 4 bases lay outside the gene matches. CDR1 is LNHNV and CDR2 is YYDKDF in the germline V gene (reference sequence). The CDR3 nucleotides are TGTGCCACCAGCAGGGACAGGGCCTACTACAATGAGCAGTTCTTC. The encoded protein is CATSRDRAYYNEQFF.

The rearrangement joins TRBV6-1 to TRBJ2-7, with D possibly TRBD1 on 6 matching bases. Trimming left V 1 base short and J 10 bases short, with 20 bases between. This CDR3 comprises 15 residues. CDR1 and CDR2 from the germline V gene are MNHNS and SASEGT. CDR3 region: CASSEGTESSCDQYF. CDR3 nucleotides: TGTGCCAGCAGTGAAGGGACAGAGAGCTCCTGCGATCAGTACTTC.

This clone was observed many times. The rearrangement joins TRBV5-1 to TRBJ2-5; 7 bases fit TRBD2. The ends lost 4 bases at V and 1 base at J; junction bases unmatched: 10. The CDR3 totals 16 residues. Germline values: CDR1 SGHRS, CDR2 YFSETQ. The chain's CDR3 is CASSPGTTNSQETQYF. Written as DNA, the CDR3 is TGCGCCAGCAGCCCCGGGACTACCAATTCCCAAGAGACCCAGTACTTC.

This clone occurred a few times. The chain carries TRBV12-3 or TRBV12-4 and TRBJ2-1; TRBD2 matches 12 bases. Trimming cost V 5 bases and J 3 bases; bases outside gene matches: 8. The CDR3 has 17 residues. DNA of the CDR3: TGTGCCAGCAGTCCCCTAGCGGGAGGGCTAAACTACAATGAGCAGTTCTTC. Its translation: CASSPLAGGLNYNEQFF.

This clone was found many times. Other nucleotide sequences from this sample produce the same CDR3. J is TRBJ1-2 and V is TRBV5-6; tentatively, D is TRBD1 (5 bases). Germline-derived CDR1 and CDR2 are SGHDT and YYEEEE. The CDR3 runs 14 residues. Trimming removed 4 bases at V and 4 bases at J, with 14 bases between. CDR3 region: CASSTLQGGYGYTF. CDR3 bases: TGTGCCAGCAGCACCCTTCAGGGCGGCTATGGCTACACCTTC.

For this clone: The junction does not match germline at one end; this may be a read error. The chain joins TRBV18 to TRBJ1-5, with 9 positions matching TRBD1. Germline CDR1 and CDR2: KGHSH and LQKENI. The CDR3 extends over 13 amino acids. CDR3 nucleotides: TGTGCCAGCGGGACAGGGCAGAATCAGCTCCAGCATTTT. It is translated as CASGTGQNQLQHF.

V is TRBV7-6 and J is TRBJ1-4; D unresolved. CDR3 length: 12 amino acids. Trimming cost V 3 bases and J 5 bases, with 4 bases left between them. From germline, CDR1 is SGHVS and CDR2 FNYEAQ. The CDR3 region has the DNA TGTGCCAGCAGCTTTGGGAATGAAAAACTGTTTTTT. Translating gives CASSFGNEKLFF.

This clone was observed at least ten times. The V gene is TRBV4-2, the J gene TRBJ1-4; 7 bases map to TRBD1. CDR3 length equals 16 residues. Germline V lookup: CDR1 LGHNA, CDR2 YNFKEQ. V lost 4 bases and J lost 4; bases outside the gene matches: 9. The CDR3 sequence: CASSLTSTGNNEKLFF. As DNA, the CDR3 is TGTGCCAGCAGCCTGACCTCGACAGGGAATAATGAAAAACTGTTTTTT.

On this clone: A junction end diverges from the germline sequence, so it may reflect a read error. V is TRBV15 and J is TRBJ1-5; possible D gene TRBD1, 5 bases. CDR1 is LNHNV, CDR2 YYDKDF, per germline (reference sequence). The CDR3 is 19 amino acids. For the CDR3, the DNA is TGTGCCACCAGCACGTACAGGTTGGCGAGGGGATATAGCAATCAGCCCCACCATTTT. Translated: CATSTYRLARGYSNQPHHF.

This clone was observed a few times. The rearrangement links TRBV12-3 or TRBV12-4 to TRBJ2-1, with TRBD2 matching 7 bases. Losses at the gene ends were 7 bases for V and 7 bases for J; bases not matched to a gene: 13. The CDR3 is 15 residues long. In nucleotides, the CDR3 is TGTGCCAGCACCGTGGCCGGACTAGACGTGAATGAGCAGTTCTTC. Translated, it gives CASTVAGLDVNEQFF.

This clone has more than one count but fewer than ten. The chain is built from TRBV11-2 and TRBJ1-2; no firm D call. The germline gives CDR1 SGHAT, CDR2 FQNNGV. The CDR3 has 13 amino acids. V shed 4 bases and J shed 4 bases, with 10 bases lying between them. This CDR3 is CASSSTSIYGYTF. Written as DNA, the CDR3 is TGTGCCAGCAGCTCTACGTCCATCTATGGCTACACCTTC.

The chain combines TRBV7-2 with TRBJ2-7; 10 bases match TRBD2. Trimming at V came to 1 base and at J to 3 bases, leaving 6 bases not matched to a gene. Germline CDR1 and CDR2: SGHTA and FQGNSA. CDR3 length: 16 amino acids. CDR3 loop: CASSLGLAGDVYEQYF. The CDR3 nucleotides read TGTGCCAGCAGCTTAGGGCTAGCGGGGGACGTCTACGAGCAGTACTTC.

For this clone: The junction does not match germline at one end; this may be a read error. The chain carries TRBV12-3 or TRBV12-4 and TRBJ2-2; unclear D gene. The CDR3 covers 13 residues. The DNA for the CDR3 is TGTGCCAGCAGCCCCACGAACACCGTGGAGCTGTTTTTT. This encodes CASSPTNTVELFF.

This clone has at least ten counts. This chain connects TRBV18 to TRBJ1-1; D possibly corresponds to TRBD1 (6 bases). The germline gives CDR1 KGHSH, CDR2 LQKENI. V lost 3 bases to trimming and J lost 1 base, with 18 bases between them. CDR3 length equals 17 residues. CDR3 in amino acids: CASSPYSLQGSNTEAFF. CDR3 coding DNA: TGTGCCAGCTCACCCTATTCCTTACAGGGATCGAACACTGAAGCTTTCTTT.

This chain links TRBV27 with TRBJ2-1; D is ambiguous. The V gene's germline CDR1 is MNHEY and CDR2 SMNVEV (reference sequence). The V end lost 4 bases, the J end lost 1 base, and 14 bases lay between the germline ends. CDR3 length: 16 amino acids. The CDR3 DNA is TGTGCCAGCAGTTCAATGCAACCTGGGTCCTACAATGAGCAGTTCTTC. Protein product: CASSSMQPGSYNEQFF.

The rearrangement links TRBV7-6 to TRBJ2-7; TRBD2 might be the D (7 bases). CDR1 is SGHVS and CDR2 is FNYEAQ in the germline V gene. V shed 3 bases and J shed 1 base, with 10 bases lying between them. This CDR3 is built from 14 residues. The CDR3 spells CASSLGGLSYEQYF. CDR3 coding DNA: TGTGCCAGCAGCTTGGGGGGGCTGTCCTACGAGCAGTACTTC.

This clone was seen repeatedly, ten times or more. A much larger clone is a single base away; this may be a read error. The J gene is TRBJ1-3, the V gene TRBV18; D possibly corresponds to TRBD1 (5 bases). The length of the CDR3 is 13 residues. The germline V gene encodes CDR1 KGHSH and CDR2 LQKENI. The CDR3 reads CASPPEEGNTIYF. CDR3 nucleotides: TGTGCCAGCCCACCGGAGGAGGGGAACACCATATATTTT.

This clone was seen a few times. A junction boundary mismatches the germline segment, possibly from a read error. The chain employs TRBV9 and TRBJ2-3; D unclear. CDR1 is SGDLS and CDR2 is YYNGEE in the germline V gene. The CDR3 runs to 14 residues. The CDR3 loop reads CAISVWSVTDTQYF. The CDR3 coding sequence is TGTGCCATCAGCGTATGGTCTGTTACAGATACGCAGTATTTT.